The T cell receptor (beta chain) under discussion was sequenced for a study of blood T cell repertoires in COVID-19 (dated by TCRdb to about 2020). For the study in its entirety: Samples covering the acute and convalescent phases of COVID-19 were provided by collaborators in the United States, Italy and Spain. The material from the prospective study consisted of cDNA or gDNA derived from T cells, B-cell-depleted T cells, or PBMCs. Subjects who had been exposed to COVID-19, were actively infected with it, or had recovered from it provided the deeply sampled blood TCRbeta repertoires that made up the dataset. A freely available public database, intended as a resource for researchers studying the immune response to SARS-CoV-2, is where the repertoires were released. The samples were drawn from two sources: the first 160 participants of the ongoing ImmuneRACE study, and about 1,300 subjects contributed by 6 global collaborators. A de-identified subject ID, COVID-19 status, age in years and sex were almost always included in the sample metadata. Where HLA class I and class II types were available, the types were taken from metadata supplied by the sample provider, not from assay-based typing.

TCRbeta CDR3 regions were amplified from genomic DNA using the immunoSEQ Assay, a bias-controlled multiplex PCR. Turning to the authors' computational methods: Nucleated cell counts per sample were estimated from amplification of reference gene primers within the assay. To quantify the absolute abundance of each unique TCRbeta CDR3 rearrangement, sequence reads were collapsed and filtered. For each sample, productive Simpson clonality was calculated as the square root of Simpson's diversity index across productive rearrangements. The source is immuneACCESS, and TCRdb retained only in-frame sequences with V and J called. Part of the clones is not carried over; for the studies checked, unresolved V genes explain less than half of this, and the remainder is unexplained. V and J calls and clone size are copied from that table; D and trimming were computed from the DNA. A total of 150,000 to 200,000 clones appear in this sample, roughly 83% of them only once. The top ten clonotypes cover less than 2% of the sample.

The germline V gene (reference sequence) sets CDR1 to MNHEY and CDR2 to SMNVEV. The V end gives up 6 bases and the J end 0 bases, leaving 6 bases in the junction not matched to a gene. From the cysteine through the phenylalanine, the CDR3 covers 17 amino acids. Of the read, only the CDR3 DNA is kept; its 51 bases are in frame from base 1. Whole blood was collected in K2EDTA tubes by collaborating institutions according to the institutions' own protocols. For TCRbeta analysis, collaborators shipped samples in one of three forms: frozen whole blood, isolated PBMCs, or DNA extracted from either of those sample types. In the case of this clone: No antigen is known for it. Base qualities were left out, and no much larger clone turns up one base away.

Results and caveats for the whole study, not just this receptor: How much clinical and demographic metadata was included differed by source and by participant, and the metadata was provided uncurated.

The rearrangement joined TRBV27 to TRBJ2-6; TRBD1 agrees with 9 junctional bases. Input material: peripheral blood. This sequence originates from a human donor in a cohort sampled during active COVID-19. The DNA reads TGTGCCAGCAGCCCGGGACAGGGAGTCTCTGGGGCCAACGTCCTGACTTTC. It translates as CASSPGQGVSGANVLTF.